The sequence of this TCR beta chain was determined in a study of blood T cells in healthy people across ages. Using a J-beta primer mix together with a sample-barcoded 5' primer, a second PCR was run for roughly 6 to 12 cycles. TCRdb itself ran the 5' RACE reads through MiXCR, one entry per CDR3 protein. Found here are about 680,000 distinct CDR3 sequences, about 52% of them singletons; the top ten hold 30% to 35%. This CDR3 contains 14 residues. V trimming: 3 bases; J trimming: 3 bases; junction bases outside the gene matches: 4. Germline V gene data show CDR1 as LNHDA and CDR2 as SQIVND (reference sequence).

The sequenced sample was blood. This receptor was obtained from a woman in her fifties or sixties in good health. The gene calls are TRBV19 and TRBJ2-7, with TRBD1 identical over 8 bases. The CDR3 DNA follows: TGTGCCAGTAGTATTCGGGACAGGATCTACGAGCAGTACTTC. It specifies CASSIRDRIYEQYF.